This T cell receptor (beta chain) came from a study of a mutant IDH1 vaccine in newly diagnosed glioma. Overall study: Across weeks 1, 3, 5, 7, 11, 15, 19 and 23, patients received a vaccination each time, eight in all. Treated patients, roughly 60% male and about 38% female, averaged about 42 years of age. Radiotherapy, temozolomide, or both had been given previously, and both were given to most.

Described time point: week 5, during vaccination. Vaccine doses each comprised 300 ug of mutant IDH1 20-mer peptide, with topical imiquimod. The assay was immunoSEQ multiplex PCR, and TCRdb's table has in-frame clones only and misses some. The sample contains 49,000 or so clones, around 80% of which appear only once. A word on this clone: The antigen is unknown.

CDR1 is KGHSH and CDR2 is LQKENI in the germline V gene. V was clipped by 0 bases and J by 5 bases; unmatched bases: 7. The length of the CDR3 is 16 residues. The genes are TRBV18 and TRBJ1-1; 9 positions match TRBD1. This material consisted of PBMCs, taken from a glioma patient whose treatment included an IDH1 peptide vaccine. This clonotype was sampled from a woman in her thirties or forties with glioma. The CDR3 DNA is TGTGCCAGCTCACCACCGGGACAGGGAATTCAGACTGAAGCTTTCTTT. Amino acids: CASSPPGQGIQTEAFF.